The rows below give T cell receptor beta chains drawn from one sample of a study of T cells in localized non-small cell lung cancer. TCRdb keeps only in-frame clones here, not all; method: immunoSEQ multiplex PCR. The sample holds 20,000 or so clones; approximately 83% are singletons and the top ten take 4.5% to 5.5%. Sequencing was performed on peripheral blood, taken before any cancer treatment. Every receptor here comes from a man between 40 and 70 years old with stage I lung adenocarcinoma. CDR3s include the opening cysteine and the closing phenylalanine or tryptophan. A D gene is named only where the DNA matches it firmly. The size field is filled for only some rows; it gives once, few, many or a size class.

. | TRBJ2-6 | TRBV5-5 | . | TGTGCCAGCAGCTTGGCCGAACGGGCCGGGGCCAACGTCCTGACTTTC | CASSLAERAGANVLTF
. | TRBJ2-5 | TRBV7-8 | . | TGTGCCAGCACCCTCCAAGGGGGAGCCGGGGAGACCCAGTACTTC | CASTLQGGAGETQYF
. | TRBJ1-4 | TRBV4-1 | . | TGCGCCAGCAGCCCTCAGGGTCCTAATGAAAAACTGTTTTTT | CASSPQGPNEKLFF
TRBD1 | TRBJ1-1 | TRBV4-1 | . | TGCGCCAGCAGCCGCGGGACAGGGTTGAACACTGAAGCTTTCTTT | CASSRGTGLNTEAFF
. | TRBJ1-5 | TRBV25-1 | . | TGTGCCAGCAGTGACTCCAACGACCGAGTTGACAGCAATCAGCCCCAGCATTTT | CASSDSNDRVDSNQPQHF
TRBD2 | TRBJ2-1 | TRBV5-1 | . | TGCGCCAGCAGCTTGGGTAGCGGGGGGTACAATGAGCAGTTCTTC | CASSLGSGGYNEQFF
. | TRBJ1-3 | TRBV6-6 | . | TGTGCCAGCGATAAGACTCCCGCTGGAAACACCATATATTTT | CASDKTPAGNTIYF
. | TRBJ1-5 | TRBV5-6 | . | TGTGCCAGCAGCCCTTGGACCGGGAGCAATCAGCCCCAGCATTTT | CASSPWTGSNQPQHF
. | TRBJ1-2 | TRBV5-4 | . | TGTGCCAGCAGCCTGTTCCGGGGAAACTATGGCTACACCTTC | CASSLFRGNYGYTF
TRBD2 | TRBJ2-7 | TRBV7-8 | . | TGTGCCAGCAGCTTGTTGGTTAGCGGGGAATCCTACGAGCAGTACTTC | CASSLLVSGESYEQYF
. | TRBJ2-1 | TRBV2 | . | TGTGCCAGCAGTGAAGGAGGGGAGCAGTTCTTC | CASSEGGEQFF
TRBD1 | TRBJ1-2 | TRBV7-2 | . | TGTGCCAGCAGCTTTTCCAGGGACAGGGGGCGAGATGGCTACACCTTC | CASSFSRDRGRDGYTF
TRBD1 | TRBJ2-3 | TRBV9 | . | TGTGCCAGCAGCGGGCTCTCAGTACGGGACAGGGGCAGCACAGATACGCAGTATTTT | CASSGLSVRDRGSTDTQYF
. | TRBJ1-2 | TRBV11-2 | . | TGTGCCAGCAGCTTAGATCCCTCGGGACTTGGCTACACCTTC | CASSLDPSGLGYTF
. | TRBJ2-7 | TRBV18 | . | TGTGCCAGCTCACCGATCGGGTCCTACGAGCAGTACTTC | CASSPIGSYEQYF
. | TRBJ2-3 | TRBV5-4 | . | TGTGCCAGCAGTTTAGGACGGTGGAACACAGATACGCAGTATTTT | CASSLGRWNTDTQYF
TRBD2 | TRBJ2-7 | TRBV27 | . | TGTGCCAGCAGTCCCGTAGCGGGGGGCTTCCACGAGCAGTACTTC | CASSPVAGGFHEQYF
. | TRBJ1-6 | TRBV28 | few | TGTGCCAGCAACTGGGGGCCCTATAATTCACCCCTCCACTTT | CASNWGPYNSPLHF
. | TRBJ1-1 | TRBV7-9 | . | TGTGCCAGCAGCTTAGAGGGGACCTTAGGTCAGGAAGCTTTCTTT | CASSLEGTLGQEAFF
. | TRBJ2-4 | TRBV28 | . | TGTGCCAGCAGTTCCCGTGGGGTAGCTGATCAGTACTTC | CASSSRGVADQYF
. | TRBJ1-6 | TRBV7-9 | . | TGTGCCAGCAGCTGGGGGCCCGACAGGTCCCTCCACTTT | CASSWGPDRSLHF
. | TRBJ2-2 | TRBV19 | . | TGTGCCAGTAGTATAGGTTCCACCGGGGAGCTGTTTTTT | CASSIGSTGELFF
. | TRBJ2-1 | TRBV28 | . | TGTGCCAGCAGTCCACTCTACAATGAGCAGTTCTTC | CASSPLYNEQFF
. | TRBJ1-3 | TRBV6-4 | . | TGTGCCAGCTATGCGGGGCCCGCGGGAAACACCATATATTTT | CASYAGPAGNTIYF
. | TRBJ1-5 | TRBV19 | few | TGTGCCAGTAGTCCCCTGGACGAGCCCCAGCATTTT | CASSPLDEPQHF
. | TRBJ2-6 | TRBV29-1 | . | TGCAGCGTTGAAGCGGACGGCTCTGGGGCCAACGTCCTGACTTTC | CSVEADGSGANVLTF
TRBD1 | TRBJ2-7 | TRBV10-2 | . | TGCGCCAGCAGTGTAACTGGGACAGGGATCTACGAGCAGTACTTC | CASSVTGTGIYEQYF
. | TRBJ2-7 | TRBV15 | few | TGTGCCACCAGCCCCCGTAGGGGTTGGGGCTACGAGCAGTACTTC | CATSPRRGWGYEQYF
TRBD2 | TRBJ2-1 | TRBV18 | few | TGTGCCAGCTCACCCCAAAGCGGGAGGACTTACAATGAGCAGTTCTTC | CASSPQSGRTYNEQFF
. | TRBJ2-5 | TRBV14 | few | TGTGCCAGCAGCCCAAGCAGGGGCAGGCCACATGGTCTGGAGACCCAGTACTTC | CASSPSRGRPHGLETQYF
. | TRBJ1-4 | TRBV6-1 | . | TGTGCCAGCAGTCACGGGTCAATTGGGAATGAAAAACTGTTTTTT | CASSHGSIGNEKLFF
TRBD2 | TRBJ2-1 | TRBV7-2 | . | TGTGCCAGCAGCTTAGTACGGGGGGGATACAATGAGCAGTTCTTC | CASSLVRGGYNEQFF
TRBD2 | TRBJ2-3 | TRBV7-6 | once | TGTGCCAGCAGCTTAGCGCTGGGACTAGCGGGAGCTGATACGCAGTATTTT | CASSLALGLAGADTQYF
TRBD1 | TRBJ2-7 | TRBV7-8 | . | TGTGCCAGCAGCTTAAGACAGGGGTACGAGCAGTACTTC | CASSLRQGYEQYF
. | TRBJ2-5 | TRBV10-2 | once | TGCGCCAGCAGTGAAACTAGCCCTGAGACCCAGTACTTC | CASSETSPETQYF
. | TRBJ1-2 | TRBV19 | . | TGTGCCAGTAGTATAGCGACGGTCTATGGCTACACCTTC | CASSIATVYGYTF
TRBD2 | TRBJ2-7 | TRBV7-2 | . | TGTGCCAGCAGCCCGAGGGGGAGGGGAGCGGGAGGAGCCTACGAGCAGTACTTC | CASSPRGRGAGGAYEQYF
TRBD2 | TRBJ2-3 | TRBV10-3 | . | TGTGCCATCAGTGAGTCGAGCGGGGGCCGTGGAAGCACAGATACGCAGTATTTT | CAISESSGGRGSTDTQYF
. | TRBJ2-2 | TRBV25-1 | once | TGTGCCAGCAGTGAGTTCGTTTCGAACACCGGGGAGCTGTTTTTT | CASSEFVSNTGELFF
. | TRBJ2-2 | TRBV7-2 | few | TGTGCCAGCAGAGTAGGGTCTAGCAGCCCGTCCGGGGAGCTGTTTTTT | CASRVGSSSPSGELFF
. | TRBJ1-2 | TRBV6-6 | . | TGTGCCAGCAGTTACTCGCGGTCGATTAACTATGGCTACACCTTC | CASSYSRSINYGYTF
. | TRBJ1-5 | TRBV28 | . | TGTGCCAGCAGTCCGACAGGCTCTTATAGCAATCAGCCCCAGCATTTT | CASSPTGSYSNQPQHF
. | TRBJ1-1 | TRBV11-2 | once | TGTGCCAGCAGCCTCTCGCGGGGTTCCACTGAAGCTTTCTTT | CASSLSRGSTEAFF
TRBD2 | TRBJ2-5 | TRBV29-1 | few | TGCAGCGTTGAATTAGGTAGCGGGGGGCAAGAGACCCAGTACTTC | CSVELGSGGQETQYF
. | TRBJ1-1 | TRBV2 | few | TGTGCCAGCAGCGCTGACAGTCTTGAAGCTTTCTTT | CASSADSLEAFF
TRBD1 | TRBJ1-4 | TRBV7-9 | . | TGTGCCAGCAGCATCGGACAGGGGGGTGAAAAACTGTTTTTT | CASSIGQGGEKLFF
. | TRBJ2-1 | TRBV19 | . | TGTGCCAGTAGTATAGGGGTGGGCTCCCCTCTCAATGAGCAGTTCTTC | CASSIGVGSPLNEQFF
. | TRBJ2-7 | TRBV7-2 | once | TGTGCCAGCAGCTTCGGGGTCGGGGAGCAGTACTTC | CASSFGVGEQYF
. | TRBJ2-5 | TRBV9 | . | TGTGCCAGCAGCGTAGCCGGTGTCCCTGGAGAGACCCAGTACTTC | CASSVAGVPGETQYF
TRBD1 | TRBJ2-2 | TRBV4-2 | . | TGTGCCAGCAGCCCCCGGACAGGGGCCACCGGGGAGCTGTTTTTT | CASSPRTGATGELFF
. | TRBJ2-2 | TRBV4-1 | . | TGCGCCAGCAGCCTTGAGAACACCGGGGAGCTGTTTTTT | CASSLENTGELFF
TRBD1 | TRBJ2-3 | TRBV10-3 | . | TGTGCCATCAGTGAGTCCTCGACAGGGGAGGGCACAGATACGCAGTATTTT | CAISESSTGEGTDTQYF
. | TRBJ2-7 | TRBV12-2 | . | TGTGCAAGTCGCTCGCGGGACAACTCCTACGAGCAGTACTTC | CASRSRDNSYEQYF
. | TRBJ2-1 | TRBV5-6 | once | TGTGCCAGCAGCTTGGGTTTTTACAATGAGCAGTTCTTC | CASSLGFYNEQFF
. | TRBJ2-7 | TRBV11-2 | . | TGTGCCAGCAGCTTACTGCAGGGGCCCTCCTACGAGCAGTACTTC | CASSLLQGPSYEQYF
. | TRBJ2-3 | TRBV30 | . | TGTGCCTGGAGTGGCGGGGGGACAGAAACGATGGATACGCAGTATTTT | CAWSGGGTETMDTQYF
. | TRBJ2-2 | TRBV7-2 | . | TGTGCCAGCAGCTTAACTAGGAACACCGGGGAGCTGTTTTTT | CASSLTRNTGELFF
. | TRBJ2-1 | TRBV5-6 | once | TGTGCCAGCAGCTCAACAGATCAACTATACAATGAGCAGTTCTTC | CASSSTDQLYNEQFF
. | TRBJ2-7 | TRBV4-1 | . | TGCGCCAGCAGCCAAGTGACAGCACACTACGAGCAGTACTTC | CASSQVTAHYEQYF